What follows describes a single TCR beta chain. Its antigen is unidentified. The junction departs from the called germline gene at one end, perhaps through a read error. In germline, CDR1 is SSHAT, CDR2 FNYEAQ (reference sequence). The length of the CDR3 is 15 residues. These data belong to a study of cytomegalovirus exposure and HLA in healthy donors. Study outcomes and limitations: Later analysis demonstrated an association between a missense DCLRE1C variant and TCR beta V- and J-gene trimming.

PCR involved 60 Vbeta and 13 Jbeta primers. Generated by immunoSEQ multiplex PCR, the TCRdb table keeps only in-frame clones and is missing some. The sample lists 150,000 to 200,000 clones, 65% to 85% occurring once. The V and J genes are TRBV7-7 and TRBJ2-5; 13 nucleotides line up with TRBD2. Sequencing was done on a sample of PBMCs. This TCR came from a male donor in good health and CMV-seropositive. The chain's CDR3 is CASSTGLAGTETQYF. CDR3 bases: TGTGCTAGCAGCACGGGACTAGCGGGAACTGAGACCCAGTACTTC.